These 21 T cell receptor beta chains were all obtained from the same sample, sequenced in a study of CD8+ T cells in alopecia areata. Investigators isolated RNA and reverse transcribed it into cDNA to act as the sequencing template. The method was immunoSEQ multiplex PCR; TCRdb's version includes in-frame clones alone and lacks a portion of them. The sample holds roughly 100,000 clones; roughly half are singletons and the top ten take 8.5% to 10%. Sequenced sample: CD4+ T cells sorted from blood. The receptors derive from a human donor in good health.

The chain carries TRBV2 and TRBJ2-5; 7 bases line up with TRBD2. The ends lost 4 bases at V and 3 bases at J; junction bases unmatched: 5. The CDR3 loop spans 14 amino acids. CDR1 is SNHLY and CDR2 is FYNNEI in the germline V gene. CDR3 sequence: CASSVRTRKETQYF. The CDR3 DNA sequence: TGTGCCAGCAGTGTTAGGACTAGAAAAGAGACCCAGTACTTC.

The chain has TRBV6-6 and TRBJ1-2; unclear D gene. The germline gives CDR1 MNHNY, CDR2 SVGAGI (reference sequence). V lost 8 bases to trimming and J lost 0 bases, with 4 bases between them. CDR3 length equals 11 residues. The CDR3 nucleotides read TGTGCCAGCGGGTCTAACTATGGCTACACCTTC. Its protein product is CASGSNYGYTF.

This chain uses TRBV6-5 with TRBJ2-2; no clear D gene. Germline values: CDR1 MNHEY, CDR2 SVGAGI. The V and J ends lost 6 bases and 0 bases respectively, with 11 bases between them. The CDR3 has 15 residues. CDR3 region: CASRPITANTGELFF. The CDR3 DNA is TGTGCCAGCAGGCCGATAACAGCGAACACCGGGGAGCTGTTTTTT.

This chain links TRBV29-1 with TRBJ2-4; 7 bases align to TRBD1. Germline V gene data show CDR1 as SQVTM and CDR2 as ANQGSEA. V shed 7 bases and J 7 bases; nucleotides not matched to a gene: 13. The CDR3 is made up of 14 amino acids. CDR3 residues: CSALEQGSSNIQYF. The CDR3 bases are TGCAGCGCCCTAGAACAGGGGTCGTCGAACATTCAGTACTTC.

The rearrangement joins TRBV18 to TRBJ2-7; 8 bases align to TRBD2. The CDR3 covers 14 residues. CDR1 and CDR2 from the germline V gene are KGHSH and LQKENI. Trimming at V came to 6 bases and at J to 4 bases, leaving 8 bases not matched to a gene. CDR3 coding DNA: TGTGCCAGCTCCCCTCCGGGGGGGACTTACGAGCAGTACTTC. Its translation: CASSPPGGTYEQYF.

This clone was recorded a few times. J is TRBJ2-5 and V is TRBV27, with TRBD1 matching over 7 bases. The end of the DNA is better explained by TRBJ2-7, so the J call may be wrong. Germline CDR1 reads MNHEY; CDR2 reads SMNVEV (reference sequence). This CDR3 comprises 15 residues. CDR3 amino acids: CASRPGTDPSYEQYF. CDR3 bases: TGTGCCAGCAGACCCGGGACAGACCCCTCCTACGAGCAGTACTTC.

This clone showed up just a few times. The rearrangement joins TRBV29-1 to TRBJ2-3; the D is unclear. The CDR3 loop spans 15 amino acids. V lost 0 bases to trimming and J lost 0 bases, with 10 bases between them. The germline V gene has CDR1 SQVTM and CDR2 ANQGSEA. The CDR3 DNA sequence: TGCAGCGTTGAAGATCGTAGGGTCAGCACAGATACGCAGTATTTT. Protein product: CSVEDRRVSTDTQYF.

The chain uses TRBV29-1 and TRBJ2-3, with D perhaps matching TRBD2 (5 bases). CDR1 and CDR2 from the germline V gene are SQVTM and ANQGSEA. This CDR3 comprises 14 residues. V gave up 7 bases and J gave up 2 bases, with 16 bases separating them. The CDR3 here is CSATAGPSTDTQYF. The CDR3 coding sequence is TGCAGCGCCACCGCGGGTCCCTCCACAGATACGCAGTATTTT.

The chain combines TRBV9 with TRBJ1-5, with D perhaps TRBD1 (5 bases). V was trimmed by 4 bases and J by 2 bases, leaving 10 bases between them. Looked up from germline, CDR1 is SGDLS and CDR2 is YYNGEE. This CDR3 is 14 amino acids long. This chain's CDR3 is CASSKTTGNQPQHF. The CDR3 DNA reads TGTGCCAGCAGCAAAACGACAGGCAATCAGCCCCAGCATTTT.

This clone was counted between two and nine times. This rearrangement joins TRBV29-1 to TRBJ1-2; 7 nucleotides agree with TRBD1. The length of the CDR3 is 15 residues. Trimming removed 1 base from V and 5 bases from J; junction bases left unmatched: 10. Germline V lookup: CDR1 SQVTM, CDR2 ANQGSEA. CDR3 region: CSVEGGGRGKYGYTF. In DNA form, the CDR3 reads TGCAGCGTTGAAGGAGGAGGCAGGGGGAAGTATGGCTACACCTTC.

This clone was seen more than once but under ten times. This sequence joins TRBV4-1 and TRBJ2-7; D possibly matches TRBD1 or TRBD2 (6 bases each). Germline CDR1 MGHRA, CDR2 YSYEKL. V lost 0 bases and J 2 bases, leaving 29 bases between the germline ends. The CDR3 has 21 residues. CDR3 protein: CASSQDRSLGPGARETYEQYF. The DNA for the CDR3 is TGCGCCAGCAGCCAAGATCGTAGTTTAGGTCCGGGGGCCAGAGAAACCTACGAGCAGTACTTC.

The gene calls are TRBV30 and TRBJ1-3, with 8 bases matching TRBD1. V trimming: 0 bases; J trimming: 3 bases; junction bases outside the gene matches: 16. CDR1 and CDR2 from the germline V gene are GTSNPN and SVGIG (reference sequence). The CDR3 has 19 residues. CDR3 protein: CAWSVRGQGARKGGNTIYF. The DNA for the CDR3 is TGTGCCTGGAGTGTACGCGGCCAGGGGGCGAGGAAGGGTGGAAACACCATATATTTT. The whole variable domain, remainder taken from reference TRBV30 and TRBJ1-3, is SQTIHQWPATLVQPVGSPLSLECTVEGTSNPNLYWYRQAAGRGLQLLFYSVGIGQISSEVPQNLSASRPQDRQFILSSKKLLLSDSGFYLCAWSVRGQGARKGGNTIYFGEGSWLTVV.

This clone has a handful of counts. This chain connects TRBV7-2 to TRBJ1-1; the match to TRBD1 covers 9 bases. The V segment lost 6 bases and the J segment 5 bases; nucleotides outside the gene matches: 10. CDR3 length: 15 amino acids. Looked up from germline, CDR1 is SGHTA and CDR2 is FQGNSA. CDR3 residues: CASSRQGQGRTEAFF. The CDR3 DNA follows: TGTGCCAGCAGTAGGCAGGGACAGGGTCGGACTGAAGCTTTCTTT.

A few counts support this clone. The rearrangement links TRBV30 to TRBJ1-5; D unclear. The CDR3 has 12 residues. Germline V gene lookup returns CDR1 GTSNPN and CDR2 SVGIG (reference sequence). V dropped 2 bases and J dropped 4 bases, with 6 bases sitting between them. CDR3 in amino acids: CAWSTPNQPQHF. The DNA for the CDR3 is TGTGCCTGGAGTACACCAAATCAGCCCCAGCATTTT.

This chain connects TRBV28 to TRBJ1-1; a weak D match, TRBD1 (5 bases). Germline V CDR1 and CDR2: MDHEN, SYDVKM. The germline V and J ends were trimmed by 8 bases and 4 bases, with 11 bases remaining between them. The CDR3 sequence is 12 residues long. In DNA, the CDR3 is TGTGCCAGCCGACAAGGGGTCACTGAAGCTTTCTTT. It translates to CASRQGVTEAFF.

In its sample, this clone was seen once. The V and J genes are TRBV5-1 and TRBJ2-7, with D possibly TRBD2 on 5 matching bases. The CDR3 consists of 13 residues. The ends were cut back, 0 bases at V and 7 bases at J, with 11 bases in the middle. CDR1 and CDR2 from the germline V gene are SGHRS and YFSETQ. This CDR3 is CASSLADGGEQYF. The DNA of the CDR3 is TGCGCCAGCAGCTTGGCGGACGGCGGGGAGCAGTACTTC.

The chain joins TRBV25-1 to TRBJ2-7; D is uncertain. V lost 2 bases to trimming and J lost 4 bases, with 12 bases between them. CDR3 length: 14 residues. The germline CDR1 and CDR2 sequences are MGHDK and SYGVNS. The CDR3 is CASSEGDGEYEQYF. In nucleotides, the CDR3 is TGTGCCAGCAGTGAAGGAGACGGAGAATACGAGCAGTACTTC.

The V and J genes are TRBV7-2 and TRBJ2-1, with D unresolved. Germline V gene data show CDR1 as SGHTA and CDR2 as FQGNSA. The CDR3 runs to 15 residues. V was pared by 1 base and J by 1 base, with 8 bases between. As DNA, the CDR3 is TGTGCCAGCAGCTTAGATAGAGGTTCCTACAATGAGCAGTTCTTC. Protein sequence: CASSLDRGSYNEQFF.

Comment on this clone: Its ends do not fully match the called genes, so a read error is possible. The chain combines TRBV29-1 with TRBJ2-7; D is uncertain. CDR1 and CDR2 (germline): SQVTM, ANQGSEA. The CDR3 totals 14 residues. In DNA form, the CDR3 reads TGCAGCGTGGAAGGGATTTATGGTAACTACGAGCAGTACTTC. This gives the protein CSVEGIYGNYEQYF.

This chain uses TRBV30 with TRBJ1-4, with 10 bases lining up with TRBD1. The CDR3 runs to 15 residues. Looked up from germline, CDR1 is GTSNPN and CDR2 is SVGIG (reference sequence). V trimming: 3 bases; J trimming: 1 base; junction bases outside the gene matches: 2. CDR3 region: CAWRGQGITNEKLFF. CDR3 DNA: TGTGCCTGGAGGGGACAGGGGATAACTAATGAAAAACTGTTTTTT.

This clone was counted a few times. The chain uses TRBV29-1 and TRBJ2-3; D possibly corresponds to TRBD1 (6 bases). V dropped 6 bases and J dropped 0 bases, with 10 bases sitting between them. CDR3 length: 13 residues. Germline V gene data show CDR1 as SQVTM and CDR2 as ANQGSEA. CDR3 protein: CSVATGSTDTQYF. For the CDR3, the DNA is TGCAGCGTCGCTACAGGGAGCACAGATACGCAGTATTTT.